These 3 T cell receptor beta chains were all obtained from the same sample, sequenced in a study of CD8 T cells in ankylosing spondylitis. TCRdb re-called the 5' RACE reads with MiXCR, one entry per CDR3 protein. The data contain about 200,000 distinct CDR3 sequences, roughly 25% of them singletons. The sample comprised blood, either unsorted or a sorted T cell fraction (not recorded which). These TCRs come from a male donor with ankylosing spondylitis or in good health (not recorded which).

On this clonotype: Compared with germline, one end of the junction differs, possibly owing to a read error. The V gene is TRBV6-1, the J gene TRBJ2-4; TRBD2 matches at 7 bases. From germline, CDR1 is MNHNS and CDR2 SASEGT. The CDR3 contains 15 residues. The CDR3 DNA reads TGTGCCAGCAGCCCTAGGGGAGGGGCCAAAAGCATTCAGTACTTC. Its translation is CASSPRGGAKSIQYF.

The chain couples TRBV5-1 to TRBJ2-1; a weak D match, TRBD2 (6 bases). Trimming took off 4 bases at V and 0 bases at J, with 14 bases between the two ends. Germline CDR1 is SGHRS and CDR2 is YFSETQ. The CDR3 covers 16 residues. The CDR3 reads CASSKRGVSSYNEQFF. The CDR3 nucleotides are TGCGCCAGCAGCAAACGCGGGGTTAGCTCCTACAATGAGCAGTTCTTC.

This rearrangement joins TRBV20-1 to TRBJ2-7; 9 bases match TRBD2. The germline V gene encodes CDR1 DFQATT and CDR2 SNEGSKA (reference sequence). CDR3 length: 12 amino acids. The J segment lost 6 bases and the V segment lost 8 bases, leaving 8 bases of the junction unmatched. The CDR3 DNA reads TGCAGTAGCCCTAGCGGGAAGGGCGAGCAGTACTTC. Translated, it gives CSSPSGKGEQYF.